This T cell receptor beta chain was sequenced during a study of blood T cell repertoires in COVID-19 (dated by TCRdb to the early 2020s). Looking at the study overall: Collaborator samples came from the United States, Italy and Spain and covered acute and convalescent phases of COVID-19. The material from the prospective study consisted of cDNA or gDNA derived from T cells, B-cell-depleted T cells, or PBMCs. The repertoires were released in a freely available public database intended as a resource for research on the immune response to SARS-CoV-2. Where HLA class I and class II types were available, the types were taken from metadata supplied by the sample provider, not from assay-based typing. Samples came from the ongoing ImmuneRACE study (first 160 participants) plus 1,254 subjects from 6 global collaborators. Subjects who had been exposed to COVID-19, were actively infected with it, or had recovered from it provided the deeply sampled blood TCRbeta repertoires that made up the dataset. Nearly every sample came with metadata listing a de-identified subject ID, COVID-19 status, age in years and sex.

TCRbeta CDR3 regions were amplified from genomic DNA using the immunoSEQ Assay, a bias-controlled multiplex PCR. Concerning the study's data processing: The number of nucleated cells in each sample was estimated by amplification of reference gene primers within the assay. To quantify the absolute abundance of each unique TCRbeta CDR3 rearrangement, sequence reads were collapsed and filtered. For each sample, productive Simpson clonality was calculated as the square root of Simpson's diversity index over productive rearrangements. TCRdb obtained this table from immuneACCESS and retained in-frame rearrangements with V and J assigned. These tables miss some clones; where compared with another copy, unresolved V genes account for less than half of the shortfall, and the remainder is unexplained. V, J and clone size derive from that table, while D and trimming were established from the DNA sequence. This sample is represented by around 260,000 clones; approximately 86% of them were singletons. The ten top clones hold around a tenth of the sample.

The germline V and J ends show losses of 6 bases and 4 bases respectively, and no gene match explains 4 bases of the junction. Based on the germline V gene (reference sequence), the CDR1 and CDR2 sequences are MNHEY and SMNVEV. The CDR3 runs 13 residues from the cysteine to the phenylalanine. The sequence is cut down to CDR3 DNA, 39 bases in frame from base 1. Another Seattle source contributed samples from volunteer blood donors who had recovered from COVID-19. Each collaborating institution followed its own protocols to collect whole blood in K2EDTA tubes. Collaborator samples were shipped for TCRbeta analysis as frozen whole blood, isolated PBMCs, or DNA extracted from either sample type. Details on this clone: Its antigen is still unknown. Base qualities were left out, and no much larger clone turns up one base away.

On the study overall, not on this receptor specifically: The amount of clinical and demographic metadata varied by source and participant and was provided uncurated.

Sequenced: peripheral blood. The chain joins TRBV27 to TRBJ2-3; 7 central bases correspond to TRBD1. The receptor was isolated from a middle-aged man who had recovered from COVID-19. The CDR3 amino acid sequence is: CASRRQGADTQYF. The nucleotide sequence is TGTGCCAGCAGGAGGCAGGGGGCAGATACGCAGTATTTT.